The present T cell receptor (beta chain) was sequenced within a study of T cells in Graves' hyperthyroidism and ophthalmopathy. General observations from the study: Blood also showed most of the thyroid clonotypes that were expanded above 0.001.

TCR beta CDR3 regions were amplified from RNA transcripts. Initially, a first-round RT-PCR of the TCR CDR3 employed the HTBI primer set. TCRdb re-called the multiplex PCR reads through MiXCR, storing one row per CDR3 protein. The table records 400,000 to 550,000 distinct CDR3 sequences, about 15% of them present only once. As to this clonotype: Antigen specificity is unknown.

Patients aged 18 to 65 had newly diagnosed hyperthyroidism lasting under 2 months. Orbital computed tomography, thyroid ultrasound, serum thyroxine and TRAb, and clinical symptoms together informed the diagnoses. Germline CDR1 is SGHAT and CDR2 is FQNNGV. After removal of 5 bases from V and 0 bases from J, the junction contained 4 bases not matched to a gene. The CDR3 totals 16 residues. The sample comprised blood. The chain recombines TRBV11-2 with TRBJ2-1; 10 positions agree with TRBD1. This clonotype was sampled from a woman under 30 with Graves' hyperthyroidism. CDR3 nucleotides: TGTGCCAGCAGCCTAAGGGACAGGGGCTCCTACAATGAGCAGTTCTTC. Translated, it gives CASSLRDRGSYNEQFF.